Reported below is one T cell receptor (beta chain). This clonotype was counted many times. Its antigen remains undetermined. No much larger clone exists at a distance of one base, and base qualities are not known. The junction carries 15 bases between V and J, which are trimmed by 2 bases and 5 bases respectively. Reading from cysteine to phenylalanine, the CDR3 counts 14 amino acids. Only the CDR3 part of the read is kept: 42 bases, read in frame from the first base. CDR1 and CDR2, per the germline V gene (reference sequence), are DFQATT and SNEGSKA. This sample is part of a study of patients and donors after allogeneic stem cell transplantation (dated by TCRdb to 2020 to 2022). The library was generated by RT-PCR. The sequencer listed for this sample is NextSeq 550. In-frame beta chains were kept once TCRdb had trimmed the public reads at Q25 with fastp and called clones with MiXCR. When rows share a CDR3 protein, they turn into one entry using the most common DNA and genes. This sample holds some 880,000 distinct CDR3 sequences; over 15% were observed only once. Under 6.5% of the sample is held by the ten biggest clonotypes.

Sequenced: blood, either unsorted or a sorted T cell fraction (not recorded which). This TCR was sampled from a human donor who was either an allogeneic HSCT recipient or a stem cell or donor lymphocyte infusion donor (not recorded which). It is not recorded whose cells these are; they may come from a transplant donor. The chain employs TRBV20-1 and TRBJ1-2; the D gene is perhaps TRBD1, from 5 matching bases. The nucleotides are TGCAGTGCTAGAAGTGGAGGGGCGAGTTATGGCTACACCTTC. Its coded protein is CSARSGGASYGYTF.